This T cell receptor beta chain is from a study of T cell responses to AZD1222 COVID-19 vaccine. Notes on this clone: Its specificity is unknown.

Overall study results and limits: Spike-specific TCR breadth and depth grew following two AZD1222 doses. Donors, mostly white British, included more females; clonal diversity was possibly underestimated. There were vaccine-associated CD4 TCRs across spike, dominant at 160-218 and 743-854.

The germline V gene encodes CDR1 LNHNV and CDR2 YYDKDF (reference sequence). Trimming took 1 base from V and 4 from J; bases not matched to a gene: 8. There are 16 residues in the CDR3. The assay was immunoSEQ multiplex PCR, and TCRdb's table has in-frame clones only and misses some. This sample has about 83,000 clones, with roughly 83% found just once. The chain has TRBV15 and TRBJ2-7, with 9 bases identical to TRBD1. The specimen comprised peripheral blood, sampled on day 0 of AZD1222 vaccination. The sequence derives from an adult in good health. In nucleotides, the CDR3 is TGTGCCACCAGCAGAGTTGGACAGGGGACCCCGTACGAGCAGTACTTC. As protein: CATSRVGQGTPYEQYF. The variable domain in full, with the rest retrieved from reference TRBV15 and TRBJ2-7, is DAMVIQNPRYQVTQFGKPVTLSCSQTLNHNVMYWYQQKSSQAPKLLFHYYDKDFNNEADTPDNFQSRRPNTSFCFLDIRSPGLGDTAMYLCATSRVGQGTPYEQYFGPGTRLTVT.